This TCR beta chain was observed in a study of Ad26.COV2.S vaccination and SARS-CoV-2 variants. Turning to the study itself: Doses of Ad26.COV2.S were injected into muscle once or twice, 56 days apart.

Treatment defined: roughly 19 received Ad26.COV2.S at low or high dose, single or two shots; a few received placebo; per-sample allocation not given. Samples were taken on day 63 after the first vaccine or placebo injection. A Boston donor was an adult aged 18-55 years. An Ad26 vector expressing Wuhan-strain SARS-CoV-2 spike served as the vaccine. The V gene's germline CDR1 is GTSNPN and CDR2 SVGIG (reference sequence). CDR3 length: 13 amino acids. The ends were cut back, 0 bases at V and 8 bases at J, with 13 bases in the middle. Assay: immunoSEQ multiplex PCR; the TCRdb copy retains only in-frame clones and omits some. The sample has hundreds of thousands of clones, 80% to 90% seen once; the top ten hold approximately 3.5%. Note on this clone: Its matching antigen is unknown.

Findings and limits, study-wide: Researchers reported similar non-spike TCR breadth in vaccine and placebo recipients.

The sequence came from a person between 18 and 59 years old who received the Ad26.COV2.S COVID-19 vaccine or a placebo. This sequence joins TRBV30 and TRBJ1-2; unclear D gene. The sequencing used peripheral blood, collected in a trial of Ad26.COV2.S vaccine versus placebo. CDR3 amino acids: CAWSVTPPVGYTF. In DNA, the CDR3 is TGTGCCTGGAGTGTGACACCTCCGGTCGGCTACACCTTC.